The 8 T cell receptor beta chains reported below all come from one sample, sequenced in a study of blood T cell repertoires in COVID-19. The method was immunoSEQ multiplex PCR; TCRdb's version includes in-frame clones alone and lacks a portion of them. Of roughly 390,000 clones listed, more than 70% are singletons. Material: peripheral blood. These receptors all come from a young woman with COVID-19, enrolled during active disease.

The V gene is TRBV30, the J gene TRBJ1-4, with no clear D. The V gene's germline CDR1 is GTSNPN and CDR2 SVGIG (reference sequence). This CDR3 has 15 residues. V lost 0 bases to trimming and J lost 8 bases, with 16 bases between them. This CDR3 reads CAWSVPTGTNEKLFF. The CDR3 bases are TGTGCCTGGAGTGTACCGACGGGAACGAACGAAAAACTGTTTTTT. The whole variable domain, filled in from reference TRBV30 and TRBJ1-4, reads SQTIHQWPATLVQPVGSPLSLECTVEGTSNPNLYWYRQAAGRGLQLLFYSVGIGQISSEVPQNLSASRPQDRQFILSSKKLLLSDSGFYLCAWSVPTGTNEKLFFGSGTQLSVL.

The table lists this clone with a count of one. The CDR3 DNA is TGTGCCAGCAGCGTAGGGGCAGGGGGGAACACTGAAGCTTTCTTT. This gives the protein CASSVGAGGNTEAFF. The chain has TRBV9 and TRBJ1-1, with 7 bases matching TRBD1. The CDR3 is made up of 15 amino acids. CDR1 is SGDLS and CDR2 is YYNGEE in the germline V gene. The junction had 3 bases not matched to a gene; V was cut back by 0 bases and J by 1 base.

This chain links TRBV2 with TRBJ1-2, with TRBD1 matching over 8 bases. Germline V gene data show CDR1 as SNHLY and CDR2 as FYNNEI. This CDR3 contains 13 residues. After removal of 4 bases from V and 4 bases from J, the junction contained 2 bases not matched to a gene. CDR3 in amino acids: CASSAGGGYGYTF. For the CDR3, the DNA is TGTGCCAGCAGTGCAGGGGGCGGCTATGGCTACACCTTC.

The V gene is TRBV27, the J gene TRBJ1-2; no clear D. Between the trimmed V and J ends, which lost 4 bases and 3 bases, there was a span of 12 bases. Germline V gene sequence: CDR1 MNHEY, CDR2 SMNVEV (reference sequence). This CDR3 comprises 14 residues. CDR3 DNA: TGTGCCAGCAGTTCTGCCGGCAGCGACTATGGCTACACCTTC. Translating gives CASSSAGSDYGYTF.

CDR3 protein: CASTPTGSSTDTQYF. CDR3 DNA: TGTGCCAGTACCCCGACAGGGTCTAGCACAGATACGCAGTATTTT. The chain links TRBV19 to TRBJ2-3, with 7 bases aligning to TRBD1. Germline trimming cut 7 bases from V and 0 bases from J; bases unmatched to any gene: 7. This CDR3 contains 15 residues. Per the germline V gene, CDR1 is LNHDA and CDR2 is SQIVND (reference sequence).

The genes are TRBV10-2 and TRBJ2-5, with no clear D. The CDR3 extends over 14 amino acids. The V gene lost 3 bases and the J gene lost 2 bases, with 10 bases spanning the gap. Germline lookup yields CDR1 WSHSY and CDR2 SAAADI. The CDR3 here is CASSDRMSQETQYF. CDR3 nucleotide sequence: TGCGCCAGCAGTGACAGGATGTCGCAAGAGACCCAGTACTTC.

This chain joins TRBV7-6 and TRBJ1-1, with D possibly TRBD1 on 5 matching bases. Trimming shortened V by 7 bases and J by 8 bases, and 20 bases separated the two germline ends. The CDR3 length is 14 residues. Germline-derived CDR1 and CDR2 are SGHVS and FNYEAQ. The CDR3 region has the DNA TGTGCCAGCACCCGGATGGGGGGGTCCGAGGAAGCTTTCTTT. It is translated as CASTRMGGSEEAFF.

This chain links TRBV6-4 with TRBJ2-2; the match to TRBD2 covers 14 bases. Germline CDR1 and CDR2: MRHNA and SNTAGT. The CDR3 totals 16 residues. The junction had 6 bases not matched to a gene; V was cut back by 6 bases and J by 6 bases. CDR3 bases: TGTGCCAGCAGCCCCTCGGGACTAGCGGGGGCCGGGGAGCTGTTTTTT. Protein sequence: CASSPSGLAGAGELFF.